These T cell receptor beta chains were read from a single sample in a study of blood T cell repertoires in COVID-19. The repertoire was sequenced with immunoSEQ multiplex PCR; TCRdb's copy has only in-frame clones and lacks some. Here the sample spans about 200,000 clones, about 86% being singletons. The sequenced sample consisted of PBMCs or T cells enriched from blood (not recorded which). The receptors were sampled from a man aged 35 to 55 who had recovered from COVID-19. CDR3s include the opening cysteine and the closing phenylalanine or tryptophan. The D gene is left open where the match is weak. Clone size is stated in some rows and not others, as once, few, many or a class when expanded.

>TRBV11-2|TRBJ1-2|TRBD1|NA
CASSSIGTDYGYTF
TGTGCCAGCAGCTCGATTGGGACAGACTATGGCTACACCTTC
>TRBV5-1|TRBJ2-5|NA|NA
CASSLGGPRKETQYF
TGCGCCAGCAGCTTAGGGGGACCGAGGAAAGAGACCCAGTACTTC
>TRBV6-1|TRBJ2-2|TRBD2|NA
CASSVAGGIPTGELFF
TGTGCCAGCAGTGTAGCGGGGGGGATTCCCACCGGGGAGCTGTTTTTT
>TRBV7-2|TRBJ2-6|NA|NA
CASSLQSSGANVLTF
TGTGCCAGCAGCCTACAGAGCTCTGGGGCCAACGTCCTGACTTTC
>TRBV7-2|TRBJ2-1|NA|NA
CASSLERGFHNEQFF
TGTGCCAGCAGCTTAGAACGGGGGTTTCACAATGAGCAGTTCTTC
>TRBV28|TRBJ1-1|NA|once
CASSLEEGATEAFF
TGTGCCAGCAGTTTAGAGGAGGGTGCCACGGAAGCTTTCTTT
>TRBV6-5|TRBJ1-1|NA|NA
CASSKGTGPTEAFF
TGTGCCAGCAGTAAGGGAACAGGCCCCACTGAAGCTTTCTTT
>TRBV30|TRBJ1-2|NA|NA
CAWSRQDHGYTF
TGTGCCTGGAGTAGACAGGATCATGGCTACACCTTC
>TRBV24-1|TRBJ2-1|TRBD2|NA
CATSGELAGGPGEQFF
TGTGCCACCAGTGGCGAACTAGCGGGGGGGCCGGGTGAGCAGTTCTTC
>TRBV19|TRBJ1-4|NA|few
CAGDKSTTNEKLFF
TGTGCCGGGGACAAGAGTACAACTAATGAAAAACTGTTTTTT
>TRBV7-9|TRBJ1-4|TRBD1|NA
CASGHSRGRKLFF
TGTGCCAGCGGACATTCCAGGGGGAGAAAACTGTTTTTT
>TRBV7-6|TRBJ2-7|NA|NA
CASSTTDWSYEQYF
TGTGCCAGCAGCACTACCGACTGGTCCTACGAGCAGTACTTC
>TRBV11-3|TRBJ1-6|NA|NA
CASSFYSGGRGSQNSPLHF
TGTGCCAGCAGCTTCTATTCGGGGGGGCGAGGGTCGCAGAATTCACCCCTCCACTTT
>TRBV25-1|TRBJ2-7|TRBD1|NA
CASSEWGFTGAPYEQYF
TGTGCCAGCAGTGAATGGGGCTTTACAGGGGCCCCCTACGAGCAGTACTTC
>TRBV7-2|TRBJ1-1|NA|NA
CASSLSGTPNQEAFF
TGTGCCAGCAGCTTGTCCGGGACACCTAATCAAGAAGCTTTCTTT
>TRBV19|TRBJ2-3|NA|NA
CASTSGTRTDTQYF
TGTGCCAGTACCTCCGGGACTCGCACAGATACGCAGTATTTT
>TRBV7-9|TRBJ2-1|TRBD1|NA
CANRSSGTGFRNEQFF
TGTGCCAACAGATCATCCGGGACAGGGTTTCGGAATGAGCAGTTCTTC
>TRBV4-1|TRBJ1-6|NA|few
CASSQEEGRSSPLHF
TGCGCCAGCAGCCAAGAGGAGGGCCGATCTTCACCCCTCCACTTT
>TRBV5-4|TRBJ2-7|TRBD1|once
CASSSRQGAYYEQYF
TGTGCCAGCAGCTCTAGACAGGGGGCATACTACGAGCAGTACTTC
>TRBV11-2|TRBJ1-1|NA|NA
CASKVRTGREGTEAFF
TGTGCCAGCAAGGTCAGAACTGGGAGGGAGGGCACTGAAGCTTTCTTT
>TRBV10-3|TRBJ1-2|NA|NA
CAISDAGDGYTF
TGTGCCATCAGTGATGCAGGGGATGGCTACACCTTC
>TRBV6-5|TRBJ1-1|NA|NA
CASSQGRGKNTEAFF
TGTGCCAGCAGCCAAGGAAGGGGAAAAAACACTGAAGCTTTCTTT
>TRBV2|TRBJ1-4|TRBD1|NA
CASSEAGQGHEKLFF
TGTGCCAGCAGTGAAGCGGGACAGGGGCATGAAAAACTGTTTTTT
>TRBV29-1|TRBJ1-4|NA|NA
CSAAGVGNEKLFF
TGCAGCGCAGCAGGGGTGGGAAATGAAAAACTGTTTTTT
>TRBV13|TRBJ2-3|NA|NA
CASSPWRGASTDTQYF
TGTGCCAGCAGCCCTTGGAGGGGCGCGAGCACAGATACGCAGTATTTT
>TRBV12-3/TRBV12-4|TRBJ2-5|NA|NA
CASSLMEGETQYF
TGTGCCAGCAGTTTAATGGAGGGTGAGACCCAGTACTTC
>TRBV7-3|TRBJ1-2|TRBD1|NA
CASSLSRDRGHGYTF
TGTGCCAGCAGCCTGTCCCGGGACAGGGGGCACGGCTACACCTTC